The clone carrying this TCR beta chain came up a few times. No antigen is known for it. This sample stems from a study of T cell responses to AZD1222 COVID-19 vaccine. Study findings and constraints: Spike-wide vaccine-associated CD4 TCRs dominated at 160-218 and 743-854. It was only after the peak T cell response that any repertoires were sampled.

Produced via immunoSEQ multiplex PCR; TCRdb's table is partial and in-frame only. This repertoire shows 15,000 to 20,000 clones, over 60% found once; its top ten account for around 14%. The TCR was taken from an adult who received the AZD1222 COVID-19 vaccine. Specimen: peripheral blood, collected 28 days after the second AZD1222 dose.

CDR3 nucleotide sequence: TGTGCCAGCCGCCTGAGCTCCTACAATGAGCAGTTCTTC. It codes for CASRLSSYNEQFF. V is TRBV12-3 or TRBV12-4 and J is TRBJ2-1; D is ambiguous. V lost 8 bases to trimming and J lost 0 bases, with 8 bases between them. The CDR3 covers 13 residues.